Many counts were recorded for the clone carrying this T cell receptor (beta chain). This record belongs to a study of blood T cells in healthy people across ages. Trimming stripped 2 bases from V and 1 base from J, with 7 bases between. The CDR3 extends over 14 amino acids. CDR1 MNHEY and CDR2 SMNVEV come from the germline V gene (reference sequence). Sample-barcoded 5' priming and a J-beta primer mix drove a second PCR of roughly 6 to 12 cycles. TCRdb processed the 5' RACE reads anew with MiXCR; each CDR3 protein has one entry. Here the sample spans around 1,500,000 distinct CDR3 sequences, around two fifths being singletons.

This TCR was sampled from a woman between 18 and 30 years old in good health. The source material was blood. V is TRBV27 and J is TRBJ2-3; no definite D call. DNA of the CDR3: TGTGCCAGCAGTTTAGGAATGGGCACAGATACGCAGTATTTT. Amino acid sequence: CASSLGMGTDTQYF.